Sequencing of this T cell receptor (beta chain) was carried out in a study of blood T cell repertoires in COVID-19. Overall study: The origin of the acute and convalescent COVID-19 samples was the United States, Italy and Spain. In each case, the material was cDNA or gDNA derived from T cells, B-cell-depleted T cells, or PBMCs.

In the original processing: Scientists estimated how many nucleated cells there were by amplifying reference gene primers. Generated by immunoSEQ multiplex PCR, the TCRdb table keeps only in-frame clones and is missing some. The V and J calls and clone size were taken over from that table, and D and trimming were inferred from the DNA. The repertoire consists of 250,000 to 350,000 clones, with about 85% occurring once and the leading ten covering 2.2%. The germline V gene has CDR1 ENHRY and CDR2 SYGVKD. This CDR3 comprises 16 residues. V lost 3 bases to trimming and J lost 3 bases; unmatched junction nucleotides: 5.

This chain joins TRBV10-3 and TRBJ2-1; 10 bases fit TRBD2. Sample: peripheral blood. The clonotype originates from a woman between 45 and 65 years old who had recovered from COVID-19. The CDR3 DNA reads as TGTGCCATCAGTGAAAAAAGCGGGGGGGACTACAATGAGCAGTTCTTC. Its translation is CAISEKSGGDYNEQFF.